The next 6 T cell receptor beta chains were all read from a single sample in a study of OX40 agonist ivuxolimab in advanced cancers. Libraries were prepared by immunoSEQ multiplex PCR; TCRdb keeps only in-frame clonotypes and omits some of them. The sample lists under 100,000 clones; around 83% were seen once. The input for sequencing was CD4+ or CD8+ T cells sorted from blood, taken in a trial of the OX40 agonist ivuxolimab. These receptors originate from an adult with an advanced solid tumor such as melanoma, head and neck, liver or kidney cancer.

This clone appeared a single time. The chain combines TRBV21-1 with TRBJ2-1; TRBD1, as called in the table, went unchecked against the DNA. TRBV21-1 is recorded as a pseudogene. There are 16 residues in the CDR3. CDR3 DNA sequence: TGTGCCAGCATCAAGAAGTCAGGGGGCCCCTACAATGAGCAGTTCTTC. This sequence encodes CASIKKSGGPYNEQFF.

This clone was picked up one time. The chain links TRBV5-4 to TRBJ2-5; D is undetermined. The germline gives CDR1 SGHNT, CDR2 YYREEE (reference sequence). V dropped 0 bases and J dropped 5 bases, with 8 bases sitting between them. The CDR3 is made up of 13 amino acids. The CDR3 sequence is CASSLGTRETQYF. The CDR3 DNA reads as TGTGCCAGCAGCTTGGGTACCAGGGAGACCCAGTACTTC.

This chain joins TRBV6-5 and TRBJ1-4; perhaps TRBD1 as D (6 bases). Germline assignment: CDR1 MNHEY and CDR2 SVGAGI. Trimming shortened V by 6 bases and J by 3 bases, and 14 bases separated the two germline ends. The CDR3 contains 15 residues. The CDR3 loop is CASSRDRIPNEKLFF. Here the CDR3 DNA reads TGTGCCAGCAGCCGCGACAGGATCCCTAATGAAAAACTGTTTTTT.

The rearrangement uses TRBV4-3 and TRBJ1-1; D remains ambiguous. The CDR3 is made up of 14 amino acids. Germline-derived CDR1 and CDR2 are LGHNA and YSLEER. V lost 0 bases, J lost 11 bases, and 16 bases lay in between. In nucleotides, the CDR3 is TGCGCCAGCAGCCAAGAACGGGGTCCTCGACACGCTTTCTTT. Translation gives CASSQERGPRHAFF.

In this sample, this clone turned up a few times. V and J are TRBV6-5 and TRBJ1-6, with a possible D match to TRBD1 (5 bases). Germline CDR1 reads MNHEY; CDR2 reads SVGAGI. The germline V and J ends were trimmed by 0 bases and 10 bases, with 10 bases remaining between them. The CDR3 is made up of 14 amino acids. CDR3 sequence (DNA): TGTGCCAGCAGTTACTCCCTCGGGGGGTCACCCCTCCACTTT. Its protein is CASSYSLGGSPLHF.

V gene TRBV29-1 combines with J gene TRBJ2-5; D is perhaps TRBD1 (6 bases). This CDR3 comprises 11 residues. Germline V gene lookup returns CDR1 SQVTM and CDR2 ANQGSEA. Trimming pared 6 bases from V and 3 bases from J, leaving 8 bases between. The CDR3 sequence is CSVGQEETQYF. The CDR3 DNA follows: TGCAGCGTGGGACAAGAAGAGACCCAGTACTTC.